This T cell receptor beta chain was identified during a study of control samples from healthy donors and cancer patients (dated by TCRdb to about 2020). The CDR3 numbers 14 residues from cysteine through phenylalanine. Only the CDR3 region is kept as DNA, spanning 42 bases read in frame from base 1. V and J are truncated by 10 bases and 6 bases respectively, leaving an intervening sequence of 19 bases. CDR1 is given as SGHNT and CDR2 as YYREEE, both from the germline V gene (reference sequence). Details on this clone: Its recognized antigen is unknown. No base quality values were provided; no much bigger clone lies one nucleotide off.

Library creation used the immunoSEQ multiplex PCR assay. What TCRdb holds here is the immuneACCESS table cut down to in-frame rearrangements. Part of the clones is not present; checked against another copy, under half of the missing clones reflect an unresolved V gene, and the others are unexplained. This sample gives about 180,000 clones in total; around 89% of them show up just once. The ten largest clonotypes hold approximately 1.5% of the sample. This receptor was taken from a woman between 50 and 59 years old in good health. Sequencing input: blood. The rearranged segments are TRBV5-4 and TRBJ2-2; the D segment could be TRBD1, given 5 matching bases. The encoded CDR3 is CARNRMPTAGELFF. The sequenced DNA is TGTGCCCGCAACAGGATGCCCACTGCCGGGGAGCTGTTTTTT. The entire variable domain, with the stretches around the CDR3 drawn from the reference TRBV5-4 and TRBJ2-2 proteins, is ETGVTQSPTHLIKTRGQQVTLRCSSQSGHNTVSWYQQALGQGPQFIFQYYREEENGRGNFPPRFSGLQFPNYSSELNVNALELDDSALYLCARNRMPTAGELFFGEGSRLTVL.